This T cell receptor (beta chain) was sequenced for a study of blood T cell repertoires in COVID-19. Across the whole study: Acute and convalescent COVID-19 specimens originated in the United States, Italy and Spain. The cDNA or gDNA used as material had been derived from T cells, B-cell-depleted T cells, or PBMCs.

Followed over time, Seattle patients had been enrolled while infection was active. Per the authors' pipeline: Scientists estimated how many nucleated cells there were by amplifying reference gene primers. This table comes from immunoSEQ multiplex PCR, and its TCRdb copy is limited to in-frame clones, with some not included. The DNA was the basis for D and trimming; V, J and clone size are from that table. The sample carries about 230,000 clones, under 90% recorded once. Trimming shortened V by 0 bases and J by 3 bases, and 16 bases separated the two germline ends. This CDR3 has 16 residues. CDR1 is SGHDT, CDR2 YYEEEE, per germline.

The J gene is TRBJ2-7, the V gene TRBV5-6, with D possibly TRBD2 on 7 matching bases. The sequence was obtained from a man aged 50 to 60 with COVID-19, enrolled during active disease. The sample consisted of peripheral blood. The chain's CDR3 is CASSLVRGGFGYEQYF. CDR3 coding DNA: TGTGCCAGCAGCTTGGTTAGGGGGGGCTTCGGCTACGAGCAGTACTTC.